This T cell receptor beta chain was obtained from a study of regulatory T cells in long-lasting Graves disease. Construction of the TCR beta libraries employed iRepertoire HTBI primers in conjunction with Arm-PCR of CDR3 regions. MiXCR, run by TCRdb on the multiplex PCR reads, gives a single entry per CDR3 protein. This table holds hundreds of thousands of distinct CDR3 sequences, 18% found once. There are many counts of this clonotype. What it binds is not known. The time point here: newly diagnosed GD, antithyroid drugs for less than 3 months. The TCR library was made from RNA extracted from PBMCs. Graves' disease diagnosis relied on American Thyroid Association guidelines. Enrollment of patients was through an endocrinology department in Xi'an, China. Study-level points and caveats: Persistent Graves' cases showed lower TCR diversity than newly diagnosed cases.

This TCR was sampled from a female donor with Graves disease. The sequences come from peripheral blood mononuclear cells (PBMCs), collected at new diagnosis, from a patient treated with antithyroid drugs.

The CDR3 DNA reads as TGTGCCAGTAGTATTGATTCAGGGAATCAGCCCCAGCATTTT. Translation gives CASSIDSGNQPQHF. The V gene is TRBV19, the J gene TRBJ1-5; possibly TRBD1 for D (5 bases). Between the trimmed V and J ends, which lost 3 bases and 4 bases, there was a span of 10 bases. The germline V gene encodes CDR1 LNHDA and CDR2 SQIVND (reference sequence). The CDR3 consists of 14 residues.